These 32 T cell receptor beta chains were all obtained from the same sample, sequenced in a study of shared clonotypes between healthy human individuals. Data came from immunoSEQ multiplex PCR; TCRdb stores just in-frame clones and leaves some out. This table holds millions of clones, about 95% found once. Selected positively for CCR7 and CD45RO-negative, naive CD8 cells excluded terminally differentiated effector memory CD45RA+ cells. The material sequenced was naive CD8+ T cells sorted from blood. The receptor set was obtained from a man between 18 and 35 years old in good health.

The rearrangement links TRBV9 to TRBJ2-2, with TRBD1 as a possible D gene (6 bases). Germline CDR1 SGDLS, CDR2 YYNGEE. Trimming stripped 2 bases from V and 1 base from J, with 12 bases between. The CDR3 runs 16 residues. CDR3 protein: CASSVEWGQNTGELFF. The CDR3 region has the DNA TGTGCCAGCAGCGTCGAGTGGGGACAGAACACCGGGGAGCTGTTTTTT.

This chain connects TRBV13 to TRBJ2-3, with 8 bases aligning to TRBD2. The germline V gene encodes CDR1 PRHDT and CDR2 FYEKMQ (reference sequence). Germline trimming cut 5 bases from V and 2 bases from J; bases unmatched to any gene: 15. The CDR3 sequence is 18 residues long. The CDR3 protein is CASSPSGDTSGNTDTQYF. The CDR3 bases are TGTGCCAGCAGCCCAAGTGGTGATACTAGCGGAAACACAGATACGCAGTATTTT.

The chain is built from TRBV9 and TRBJ1-1, with no clear D. V was shortened by 5 bases and J by 7 bases, with 12 bases between the two germline ends. The CDR3 has 12 amino acids. Germline V gives CDR1 SGDLS, CDR2 YYNGEE. The CDR3 loop is CASSSPYSEAFF. The CDR3 DNA reads as TGTGCCAGCAGTTCTCCTTACAGTGAAGCTTTCTTT.

The rearrangement links TRBV4-3 to TRBJ2-3, with 10 positions matching TRBD1. V gave up 4 bases and J gave up 5 bases; unmatched junction bases: 6. Per germline, CDR1 LGHNA and CDR2 YSLEER. The length of the CDR3 is 15 residues. CDR3 nucleotide sequence: TGCGCCAGCAGCCTTGTCGGACAGGGGGTAGATACGCAGTATTTT. Amino acid sequence: CASSLVGQGVDTQYF.

The chain combines TRBV7-9 with TRBJ2-3; 10 nucleotides align to TRBD2. The J segment lost 2 bases and the V segment lost 3 bases, leaving 5 bases of the junction unmatched. Germline lookup yields CDR1 SEHNR and CDR2 FQNEAQ (reference sequence). The CDR3 is made up of 16 amino acids. CDR3 DNA: TGTGCCAGCAGCTTCTCAGCGGGAGGGTACACAGATACGCAGTATTTT. It yields the protein CASSFSAGGYTDTQYF.

The chain couples TRBV5-1 to TRBJ1-1; D is perhaps TRBD1 (6 bases). Trimming removed 1 base at V and 3 bases at J, with 13 bases between. The CDR3 contains 15 residues. Germline CDR1 is SGHRS and CDR2 is YFSETQ. CDR3 DNA: TGCGCCAGCAGCTTGTTCCTGGGGGCCGACACTGAAGCTTTCTTT. Amino acids: CASSLFLGADTEAFF.

The CDR3 DNA is TGCAGCGTTGATGGCCAGGGAAACTACGAGCAGTACTTC. Its translation: CSVDGQGNYEQYF. The gene calls are TRBV29-1 and TRBJ2-7; TRBD1 is a possible D gene (5 bases). The CDR3 sequence is 13 residues long. Germline CDR1 reads SQVTM; CDR2 reads ANQGSEA. V shed 3 bases and J shed 3 bases, with 12 bases lying between them.

To note about this clone: Other DNA sequences in this specimen translate into the identical CDR3. The chain has TRBV7-8 and TRBJ2-1, with 12 positions matching TRBD2. Germline trimming cut 2 bases from V and 4 bases from J; bases unmatched to any gene: 0. Germline loops: CDR1 SGHVS, CDR2 FQNEAQ. The CDR3 is 15 amino acids. CDR3 DNA sequence: TGTGCCAGCAGCTTACTAGCGGGGGGGTACAATGAGCAGTTCTTC. Protein: CASSLLAGGYNEQFF.

J is TRBJ1-6 and V is TRBV4-1; D perhaps matches TRBD1 (6 bases). The CDR3 contains 14 residues. Looked up from germline, CDR1 is MGHRA and CDR2 is YSYEKL. Trimming pared 0 bases from V and 9 bases from J, leaving 9 bases between. CDR3 coding DNA: TGCGCCAGCAGCCAAGATTTACAGGGTTCACCCCTCCACTTT. The encoded protein is CASSQDLQGSPLHF.

The rearrangement uses TRBV19 and TRBJ2-7, with D perhaps given as TRBD1 or TRBD2 (5 bases each). Trimming shortened V by 0 bases and J by 3 bases, and 12 bases separated the two germline ends. Germline V gene data show CDR1 as LNHDA and CDR2 as SQIVND (reference sequence). The CDR3 spans 15 residues. CDR3 sequence: CASSIEGTVLYEQYF. CDR3 sequence (DNA): TGTGCCAGTAGTATAGAGGGGACCGTGCTCTACGAGCAGTACTTC.

V is TRBV27 and J is TRBJ2-7; possibly TRBD1 for D (5 bases). Germline assignment: CDR1 MNHEY and CDR2 SMNVEV (reference sequence). CDR3 length: 15 residues. Trimming shortened V by 5 bases and J by 0 bases, and 14 bases separated the two germline ends. CDR3 amino acids: CASSPRVGASYEQYF. Here the CDR3 DNA reads TGTGCCAGCAGTCCCCGGGTAGGGGCCTCCTACGAGCAGTACTTC.

V and J are TRBV5-1 and TRBJ1-1; maybe TRBD1 (5 bases). Trimming took 0 bases from V and 0 from J, leaving 15 bases between them. The CDR3 is made up of 17 amino acids. Germline V CDR1 and CDR2: SGHRS, YFSETQ. The CDR3 is CASSLVGSGAMNTEAFF. CDR3 bases: TGCGCCAGCAGCTTGGTGGGGAGTGGGGCCATGAACACTGAAGCTTTCTTT.

The rearrangement uses TRBV6-1 and TRBJ2-5; D is perhaps TRBD1 or TRBD2 (5 bases each). Trimming stripped 8 bases from V and 0 bases from J, with 13 bases between. Looked up from germline, CDR1 is MNHNS and CDR2 is SASEGT. CDR3 size: 14 residues. The CDR3 loop reads CASGAGPYQETQYF. In DNA form, the CDR3 reads TGTGCCAGCGGGGCGGGCCCCTACCAAGAGACCCAGTACTTC.

Concerning this clone itself: The sample contains more than one DNA sequence encoding this CDR3. The chain joins TRBV7-9 to TRBJ1-4; D is ambiguous. Germline assignment: CDR1 SEHNR and CDR2 FQNEAQ (reference sequence). The CDR3 sequence is 12 residues long. The V and J ends lost 1 base and 8 bases respectively, with 5 bases between them. The DNA of the CDR3 is TGTGCCAGCAGCTTAGGATCAGAAAAACTGTTTTTT. Translating it yields CASSLGSEKLFF.

Notes on this clone: Other nucleotide sequences from this sample produce the same CDR3. The rearrangement links TRBV5-5 to TRBJ2-2; D ambiguous. V was clipped by 3 bases and J by 3 bases, with 3 bases between them. This CDR3 is 12 amino acids long. Germline CDR1 SGHKS, CDR2 YYEKEE (reference sequence). CDR3 amino acids: CASSSYTGELFF. CDR3 bases: TGTGCCAGCAGCTCCTACACCGGGGAGCTGTTTTTT. The full variable domain, in which reference TRBV5-5 and TRBJ2-2 provide the parts outside the CDR3, is DAGVTQSPTHLIKTRGQQVTLRCSPISGHKSVSWYQQVLGQGPQFIFQYYEKEERGRGNFPDRFSARQFPNYSSELNVNALLLGDSALYLCASSSYTGELFFGEGSRLTVL.

The chain carries TRBV2 and TRBJ2-1; D ambiguous. CDR3 length: 15 amino acids. Germline-derived CDR1 and CDR2 are SNHLY and FYNNEI. The DNA for the CDR3 is TGTGCATTGGGTCCGATGGGGATAGACTACAATGAGCAGTTCTTC. Translating gives CALGPMGIDYNEQFF.

This clone was detected only once. This rearrangement joins TRBV6-1 to TRBJ1-1; no firm D call. The V gene lost 4 bases and the J gene lost 3 bases, with 15 bases spanning the gap. There are 15 residues in the CDR3. The germline gives CDR1 MNHNS, CDR2 SASEGT. This chain's CDR3 is CASSAEIRVYTEAFF. CDR3 DNA sequence: TGTGCCAGCAGTGCGGAGATCCGGGTTTACACTGAAGCTTTCTTT.

V usage is TRBV30 and J usage is TRBJ2-7; either TRBD1 or TRBD2 may supply D (5 bases each). Germline-derived CDR1 and CDR2 are GTSNPN and SVGIG (reference sequence). Trimming left V 3 bases short and J 4 bases short, with 22 bases between. The CDR3 has 16 amino acids. The CDR3 reads CAWSLTRPRDGYEQYF. CDR3 coding DNA: TGTGCCTGGAGCCTTACCCGTCCCAGGGACGGGTACGAGCAGTACTTC.

This clone came up once. The rearrangement joins TRBV7-8 to TRBJ2-7; D might be TRBD1 (5 bases). Germline V lookup: CDR1 SGHVS, CDR2 FQNEAQ. V was clipped by 4 bases and J by 5 bases, with 12 bases between them. The CDR3 consists of 13 residues. The CDR3 DNA reads TGTGCCAGCAGCTCAGGGTGGCGTAACGAGCAGTACTTC. It codes for CASSSGWRNEQYF.

The V gene is TRBV9, the J gene TRBJ2-7; TRBD1 matches at 7 bases. Germline CDR1 and CDR2: SGDLS and YYNGEE. This CDR3 spans 17 amino acids. After removal of 0 bases from V and 4 bases from J, the junction contained 13 bases not matched to a gene. CDR3 sequence (DNA): TGTGCCAGCAGCGTAGATTCGGGAACAGGGGTAGGATACGAGCAGTACTTC. As protein: CASSVDSGTGVGYEQYF.

This clone was recorded once. The CDR3 DNA follows: TGTGCCAGCAGTGAGTGGACTAATGAAAAACTGTTTTTT. Translation: CASSEWTNEKLFF. This chain uses TRBV2 with TRBJ1-4; D remains ambiguous. Germline loops: CDR1 SNHLY, CDR2 FYNNEI. The ends were cut back, 3 bases at V and 2 bases at J, with 4 bases in the middle. This CDR3 comprises 13 residues. The full variable domain, its missing parts supplied by reference TRBV2 and TRBJ1-4, is EPEVTQTPSHQVTQMGQEVILRCVPISNHLYFYWYRQILGQKVEFLVSFYNNEISEKSEIFDDQFSVERPDGSNFTLKIRSTKLEDSAMYFCASSEWTNEKLFFGSGTQLSVL.

Only one count was recorded for this clone. The rearrangement uses TRBV5-1 and TRBJ2-7, with 9 bases that match TRBD1. The CDR3 consists of 16 residues. Germline-derived CDR1 and CDR2 are SGHRS and YFSETQ. Losses at the gene ends were 4 bases for V and 5 bases for J; bases not matched to a gene: 13. The CDR3 coding sequence is TGCGCCAGCAGCCTAGAACGGGACAGGGTTTACGACGAGCAGTACTTC. Its protein is CASSLERDRVYDEQYF. Combining the CDR3 with reference TRBV5-1 and TRBJ2-7 gives the whole variable domain KAGVTQTPRYLIKTRGQQVTLSCSPISGHRSVSWYQQTPGQGLQFLFEYFSETQRNKGNFPGRFSGRQFSNSRSEMNVSTLELGDSALYLCASSLERDRVYDEQYFGPGTRLTVT.

The J gene is TRBJ1-2, the V gene TRBV21-1; the D call in the table, TRBD1, was not verified against the DNA. TRBV21-1 is a listed pseudogene. The CDR3 runs 14 residues. The DNA of the CDR3 is TGTGCCAGCAGCAAGAAGGGGGCTTTAGGTGGCTACACCTTC. This codes for CASSKKGALGGYTF.

This clone was counted a single time. Other DNA sequences in the sample encode the same CDR3. The genes are TRBV7-8 and TRBJ2-7; possibly TRBD2 for D (6 bases). CDR1 is SGHVS and CDR2 is FQNEAQ in the germline V gene. CDR3 length: 14 residues. Trimming took 0 bases from V and 0 from J, leaving 6 bases between them. This chain's CDR3 is CASSLARGSYEQYF. In DNA form, the CDR3 reads TGTGCCAGCAGCTTAGCGCGGGGCTCCTACGAGCAGTACTTC.

The chain employs TRBV9 and TRBJ1-5; tentatively, D is TRBD1 (6 bases). The CDR3 spans 14 residues. From germline, CDR1 is SGDLS and CDR2 YYNGEE. Trimming took 4 bases from V and 4 from J, leaving 12 bases between them. The CDR3 loop reads CASSITGLNQPQHF. CDR3 nucleotide sequence: TGTGCCAGCAGCATAACAGGGTTGAATCAGCCCCAGCATTTT.

V gene TRBV4-3 combines with J gene TRBJ2-7; 9 bases agree with TRBD2. After removal of 1 base from V and 4 bases from J, the junction contained 8 bases not matched to a gene. CDR3 length equals 16 residues. Germline V lookup: CDR1 LGHNA, CDR2 YSLEER. CDR3 DNA: TGCGCCAGCAGCCAAGCTTTAGCGGGAGTCTCTTACGAGCAGTACTTC. Translation gives CASSQALAGVSYEQYF.

The chain combines TRBV4-2 with TRBJ2-5; D possibly corresponds to TRBD2 (5 bases). CDR1 LGHNA and CDR2 YNFKEQ come from the germline V gene. This CDR3 region has 13 residues. The V and J ends lost 4 bases and 2 bases respectively, with 8 bases between them. CDR3 loop: CASSRGLQETQYF. The CDR3 coding sequence is TGTGCCAGCAGCCGCGGGCTTCAAGAGACCCAGTACTTC.

In the case of this clone: The same CDR3 is also encoded by other DNA sequences in this sample. The rearrangement joins TRBV6-5 to TRBJ2-3; no firm D call. The V gene lost 3 bases and the J gene lost 0 bases, with 7 bases spanning the gap. The CDR3 runs 14 residues. Germline CDR1 reads MNHEY; CDR2 reads SVGAGI. The CDR3 bases are TGTGCCAGCAGTTATGGAGCTAGCACAGATACGCAGTATTTT. It is translated as CASSYGASTDTQYF.

This chain uses TRBV4-3 with TRBJ1-6; D not certain. The germline V gene has CDR1 LGHNA and CDR2 YSLEER. V was cut by 0 bases and J by 7 bases, with 16 bases left in between. The CDR3 has 17 residues. The CDR3 region is CASSQDRADYSNSPLHF. CDR3 DNA sequence: TGCGCCAGCAGCCAAGATCGGGCGGACTATTCAAATTCACCCCTCCACTTT.

The rearrangement joins TRBV7-9 to TRBJ1-4, with D possibly matching TRBD1 (5 bases). Trimming took off 4 bases at V and 7 bases at J, with 13 bases between the two ends. The CDR3 covers 14 residues. Germline assignment: CDR1 SEHNR and CDR2 FQNEAQ (reference sequence). As DNA, the CDR3 is TGTGCCAGCAGCTCCATGGGGGGGGGTGAAAAACTGTTTTTT. Translating gives CASSSMGGGEKLFF.

The rearrangement joins TRBV11-2 to TRBJ2-5; 10 nucleotides line up with TRBD2. Germline loops: CDR1 SGHAT, CDR2 FQNNGV. The V gene end was trimmed by 8 bases and the J gene end by 1 base; junction bases not matched to a gene: 1. The CDR3 spans 13 residues. As DNA, the CDR3 is TGTGCCAGCCGACTAGCGGGCCAAGAGACCCAGTACTTC. It encodes CASRLAGQETQYF.

As for this clone: Additional DNA sequences in this sample encode the identical CDR3. This chain connects TRBV11-2 to TRBJ2-5; D not certain. CDR1 is SGHAT and CDR2 is FQNNGV in the germline V gene. The CDR3 totals 13 residues. Between the trimmed V and J ends, which lost 2 bases and 0 bases, there was a span of 4 bases. In DNA, the CDR3 is TGTGCCAGCAGCTTAACATACCAAGAGACCCAGTACTTC. Translation: CASSLTYQETQYF. The whole variable domain, filled in from reference TRBV11-2 and TRBJ2-5, reads EAGVAQSPRYKIIEKRQSVAFWCNPISGHATLYWYQQILGQGPKLLIQFQNNGVVDDSQLPKDRFSAERLKGVDSTLKIQPAKLEDSAVYLCASSLTYQETQYFGPGTRLLVL.